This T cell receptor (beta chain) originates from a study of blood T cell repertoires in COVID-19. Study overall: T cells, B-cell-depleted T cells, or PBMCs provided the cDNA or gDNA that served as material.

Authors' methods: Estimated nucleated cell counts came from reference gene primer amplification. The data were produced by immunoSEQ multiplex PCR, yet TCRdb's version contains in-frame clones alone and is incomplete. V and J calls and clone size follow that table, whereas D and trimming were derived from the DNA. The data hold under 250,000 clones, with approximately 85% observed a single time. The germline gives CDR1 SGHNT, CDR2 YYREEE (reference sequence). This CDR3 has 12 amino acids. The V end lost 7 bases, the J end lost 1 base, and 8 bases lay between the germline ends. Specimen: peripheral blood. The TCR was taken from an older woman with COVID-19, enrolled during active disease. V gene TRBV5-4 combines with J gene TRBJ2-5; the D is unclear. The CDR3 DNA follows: TGTGCCAGCTCCGTTTTCCAAGAGACCCAGTACTTC. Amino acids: CASSVFQETQYF.